The 11 T cell receptor beta chains listed next were all sequenced from one sample in a study of shared clonotypes between healthy human individuals. TCRdb keeps only in-frame clones here, not all; method: immunoSEQ multiplex PCR. Here the sample spans over a million clones, around 97% being singletons. The sequenced sample consisted of naive CD4+ T cells sorted from blood. The subset: CD45RA+ positively selected. These receptors were collected from a man aged 25-45 years in good health.

This clone has a single count. This chain uses TRBV7-2 with TRBJ2-7, with no clear D. The CDR3 totals 14 residues. Germline V gene lookup returns CDR1 SGHTA and CDR2 FQGNSA. The ends were cut back, 3 bases at V and 2 bases at J, with 11 bases in the middle. In nucleotides, the CDR3 is TGTGCCAGCAGCTTTGCAGGCGGCCCCTACGAGCAGTACTTC. Amino acids: CASSFAGGPYEQYF.

This chain links TRBV7-9 with TRBJ2-7, with D unclear. Per the germline V gene, CDR1 is SEHNR and CDR2 is FQNEAQ (reference sequence). V shed 5 bases and J shed 6 bases, with 11 bases lying between them. This CDR3 is built from 12 residues. The DNA for the CDR3 is TGTGCCAGCAGCCATACCCCTGGCGAGCAGTACTTC. This encodes CASSHTPGEQYF.

This chain uses TRBV15 with TRBJ1-2, with 7 bases that match TRBD1. The CDR3 extends over 17 amino acids. J gave up 4 bases and V 5 bases, and 16 bases lay outside the gene matches. Germline lookup yields CDR1 LNHNV and CDR2 YYDKDF (reference sequence). CDR3 amino acids: CATSLLGTEVFGYGYTF. CDR3 bases: TGTGCCACCAGCCTCCTCGGGACAGAAGTGTTCGGCTATGGCTACACCTTC.

The chain carries TRBV29-1 and TRBJ2-2; 9 nucleotides align to TRBD1. Per the germline V gene, CDR1 is SQVTM and CDR2 is ANQGSEA. CDR3 length: 17 amino acids. V lost 0 bases and J lost 3; bases outside the gene matches: 8. This CDR3 is CSVEERMGQGHTGELFF. As DNA, the CDR3 is TGCAGCGTTGAAGAAAGAATGGGACAGGGCCACACCGGGGAGCTGTTTTTT.

This chain joins TRBV7-2 and TRBJ2-2; D call uncertain. CDR1 and CDR2 (germline): SGHTA, FQGNSA. This CDR3 has 15 residues. With 1 base removed from V and 2 bases from J, the gap between germline ends came to 8 bases. The CDR3 region is CASSLGSRNTGELFF. Here the CDR3 DNA reads TGTGCCAGCAGCTTAGGGAGCAGAAACACCGGGGAGCTGTTTTTT.

This chain connects TRBV11-2 to TRBJ2-1; 11 bases are shared with TRBD2. The CDR3 has 17 residues. Trimming cost V 1 base and J 7 bases; bases outside gene matches: 9. CDR1 and CDR2 from the germline V gene are SGHAT and FQNNGV. In nucleotides, the CDR3 is TGTGCCAGCAGCTTAGGTAATAGCGGGAGGGCCAAGAATGAGCAGTTCTTC. The encoded protein is CASSLGNSGRAKNEQFF. The entire variable domain, with the rest obtained from reference TRBV11-2 and TRBJ2-1, is as follows: EAGVAQSPRYKIIEKRQSVAFWCNPISGHATLYWYQQILGQGPKLLIQFQNNGVVDDSQLPKDRFSAERLKGVDSTLKIQPAKLEDSAVYLCASSLGNSGRAKNEQFFGPGTRLTVL.

V is TRBV5-1 and J is TRBJ2-7; D is unresolved. Germline V CDR1 and CDR2: SGHRS, YFSETQ. Trimming removed 0 bases from V and 1 base from J, with 14 bases in between. The CDR3 runs 16 residues. DNA of the CDR3: TGCGCCAGCAGCTTGGCCGTCGGGTATCAATCCTACGAGCAGTACTTC. Translating it yields CASSLAVGYQSYEQYF.

The chain couples TRBV6-1 to TRBJ2-7; D is perhaps TRBD1 (5 bases). This CDR3 has 13 amino acids. Germline V gene sequence: CDR1 MNHNS, CDR2 SASEGT. V lost 6 bases and J lost 12, with 21 bases in between. CDR3 residues: CASRITQDTYLYF. The CDR3 DNA reads as TGTGCCAGCAGAATCACACAGGACACATACCTGTACTTC.

The chain joins TRBV6-4 to TRBJ2-1; the match to TRBD1 covers 7 bases. Germline CDR1 MRHNA, CDR2 SNTAGT. Germline trimming cut 9 bases from V and 2 bases from J; bases unmatched to any gene: 4. The CDR3 totals 13 residues. The CDR3 DNA sequence: TGTGCCAGAGGGACAGCCGCCTACAATGAGCAGTTCTTC. This sequence encodes CARGTAAYNEQFF.

The chain couples TRBV27 to TRBJ1-4; 7 bases fit TRBD1. Per germline, CDR1 MNHEY and CDR2 SMNVEV (reference sequence). The CDR3 extends over 16 amino acids. The trim removed 4 bases at V and 7 bases at J, leaving 12 bases unmatched. CDR3 loop: CASSSGQPSILEKLFF. CDR3 nucleotide sequence: TGTGCCAGCAGTTCGGGACAGCCTTCGATTCTTGAAAAACTGTTTTTT.

The CDR3 reads CASSLTGPSEQYF. DNA of the CDR3: TGTGCCAGCAGTTTGACAGGACCCAGCGAGCAGTACTTC. The gene calls are TRBV27 and TRBJ2-7, with D perhaps matching TRBD1 (6 bases). Germline CDR1 MNHEY, CDR2 SMNVEV (reference sequence). With 3 bases removed from V and 6 bases from J, the gap between germline ends came to 12 bases. This CDR3 has 13 amino acids.